The 10 T cell receptor beta chains given below trace back to one sample, sequenced in a study of shared clonotypes between healthy human individuals. In the naive CD8 group, cells lacked CD45RO and were positively selected for CCR7, so terminally differentiated effector memory CD45RA+ cells were left out. Measured with immunoSEQ multiplex PCR; TCRdb has only the in-frame clones, and not every one. Of some 2,100,000 clones listed, 85% to 95% were seen once; the top ten hold under 2%. The sequenced material came from naive CD8+ T cells from PBMCs. The receptors stem from a man aged 18 to 29 in good health. Some clones in this sample may be carry-over from other donors' samples.

The J gene is TRBJ2-3, the V gene TRBV7-6; TRBD2 matches 12 bases. The CDR3 is made up of 19 amino acids. Trimming at V came to 5 bases and at J to 3 bases, leaving 15 bases not matched to a gene. Germline V gene lookup returns CDR1 SGHVS and CDR2 FNYEAQ. As DNA, the CDR3 is TGTGCCAGCAGCCAAACGCTAAGGACTAGCGGGACTGGTACAGATACGCAGTATTTT. Its protein is CASSQTLRTSGTGTDTQYF.

This clone was seen only a few times. The chain couples TRBV19 to TRBJ1-1, with D unclear. This CDR3 is built from 14 residues. V lost 3 bases, J lost 0 bases, and 8 bases lay in between. Germline V CDR1 and CDR2: LNHDA, SQIVND (reference sequence). The CDR3 here is CASSITELNTEAFF. The CDR3 DNA reads TGTGCCAGTAGTATTACGGAACTGAACACTGAAGCTTTCTTT.

Notes on this clone: The sample carries other DNA sequences with the same CDR3. This chain connects TRBV6-5 to TRBJ2-1; no firm D call. This CDR3 is 13 amino acids long. CDR1 and CDR2 (germline): MNHEY, SVGAGI. V shed 4 bases and J shed 4 bases, with 8 bases lying between them. The chain's CDR3 is CASSSSSYNEQFF. DNA of the CDR3: TGTGCCAGCAGTTCCTCCTCTTACAATGAGCAGTTCTTC.

V is TRBV19 and J is TRBJ1-2; D might be TRBD1 (6 bases). Trimming pared 7 bases from V and 2 bases from J, leaving 11 bases between. Looked up from germline, CDR1 is LNHDA and CDR2 is SQIVND (reference sequence). The CDR3 extends over 13 amino acids. The CDR3 nucleotides read TGTGCCAGTACTTGGACAGAGAACTATGGCTACACCTTC. Residues: CASTWTENYGYTF.

This clone was counted a single time. The J gene is TRBJ2-1, the V gene TRBV27; 9 nucleotides align to TRBD2. The germline gives CDR1 MNHEY, CDR2 SMNVEV (reference sequence). The V segment lost 2 bases and the J segment 6 bases; nucleotides outside the gene matches: 8. The CDR3 has 16 residues. CDR3 nucleotides: TGTGCCAGCAGTTTAGACTTAGCGGGAGCAGTCAATGAGCAGTTCTTC. Encoded protein: CASSLDLAGAVNEQFF.

This chain links TRBV27 with TRBJ2-7, with a tentative D call TRBD2 (6 bases). Trimming pared 6 bases from V and 1 base from J, leaving 22 bases between. The CDR3 length is 17 residues. Germline CDR1 is MNHEY and CDR2 is SMNVEV (reference sequence). The CDR3 loop is CASSSQWLADPSYEQYF. CDR3 DNA: TGTGCCAGCAGCTCCCAGTGGTTAGCGGATCCGTCCTACGAGCAGTACTTC.

The chain joins TRBV7-9 to TRBJ2-7; D is undetermined. CDR1 and CDR2 (germline): SEHNR, FQNEAQ (reference sequence). The CDR3 is made up of 13 amino acids. Trimming stripped 2 bases from V and 6 bases from J, with 11 bases between. The DNA of the CDR3 is TGTGCCAGCAGCTTACAGGACGTCCCCGAGCAGTACTTC. The encoded protein is CASSLQDVPEQYF.

The chain is built from TRBV11-3 and TRBJ2-1, with TRBD2 matching over 11 bases. With V trimmed by 5 bases and J by 1 base, 4 bases remained unmatched. CDR3 length equals 16 residues. The V gene's germline CDR1 is SGHNT and CDR2 YENEEA. CDR3 residues: CASSGTSGSSYNEQFF. The DNA for the CDR3 is TGTGCCAGCAGCGGTACTAGCGGGAGTTCCTACAATGAGCAGTTCTTC.

The rearrangement joins TRBV29-1 to TRBJ2-5; D remains ambiguous. The ends were cut back, 4 bases at V and 5 bases at J, with 11 bases in the middle. The CDR3 length is 12 residues. The V gene's germline CDR1 is SQVTM and CDR2 ANQGSEA. This chain's CDR3 is CSVVAFPETQYF. The DNA for the CDR3 is TGCAGCGTTGTTGCGTTTCCGGAGACCCAGTACTTC.

The V call is TRBV28, the J call TRBJ2-3; D may be TRBD1 or TRBD2 (5 bases each). The germline gives CDR1 MDHEN, CDR2 SYDVKM. The CDR3 has 16 residues. Trimming shortened V by 3 bases and J by 6 bases, and 19 bases separated the two germline ends. The CDR3 DNA reads TGTGCCAGCAGTTTGGAGCCCGCCAGGGAGTTGGATACGCAGTATTTT. Protein product: CASSLEPARELDTQYF.